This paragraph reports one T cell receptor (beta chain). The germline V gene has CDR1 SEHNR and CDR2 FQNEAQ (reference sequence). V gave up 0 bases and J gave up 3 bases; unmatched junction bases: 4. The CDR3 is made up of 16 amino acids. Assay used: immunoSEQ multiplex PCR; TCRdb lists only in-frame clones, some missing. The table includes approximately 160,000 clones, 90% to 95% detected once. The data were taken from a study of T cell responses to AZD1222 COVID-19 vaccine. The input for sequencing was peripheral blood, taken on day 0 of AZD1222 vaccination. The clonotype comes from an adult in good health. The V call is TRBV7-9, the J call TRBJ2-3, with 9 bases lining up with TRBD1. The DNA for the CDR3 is TGTGCCAGCAGCTTAGCTGGGACAGGGAGAACAGATACGCAGTATTTT. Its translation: CASSLAGTGRTDTQYF.